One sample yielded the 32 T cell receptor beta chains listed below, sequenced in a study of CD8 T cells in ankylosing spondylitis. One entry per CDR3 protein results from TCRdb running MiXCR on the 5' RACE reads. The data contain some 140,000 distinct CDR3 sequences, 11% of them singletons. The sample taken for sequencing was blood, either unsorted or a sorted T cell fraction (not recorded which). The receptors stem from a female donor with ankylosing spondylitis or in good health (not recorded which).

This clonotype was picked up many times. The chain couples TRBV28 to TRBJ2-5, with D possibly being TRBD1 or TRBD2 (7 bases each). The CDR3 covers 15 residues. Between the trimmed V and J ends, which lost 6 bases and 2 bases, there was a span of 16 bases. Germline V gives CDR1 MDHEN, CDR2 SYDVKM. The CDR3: CASSPTGREQETQYF. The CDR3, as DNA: TGTGCCAGCAGCCCGACAGGGAGGGAGCAAGAGACCCAGTACTTC.

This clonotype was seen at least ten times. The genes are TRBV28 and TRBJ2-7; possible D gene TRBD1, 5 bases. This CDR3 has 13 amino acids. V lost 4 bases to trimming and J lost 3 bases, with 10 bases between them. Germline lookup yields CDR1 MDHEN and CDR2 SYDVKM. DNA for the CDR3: TGTGCCAGCAGTTACCCAGGGAACTACGAGCAGTACTTC. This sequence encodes CASSYPGNYEQYF.

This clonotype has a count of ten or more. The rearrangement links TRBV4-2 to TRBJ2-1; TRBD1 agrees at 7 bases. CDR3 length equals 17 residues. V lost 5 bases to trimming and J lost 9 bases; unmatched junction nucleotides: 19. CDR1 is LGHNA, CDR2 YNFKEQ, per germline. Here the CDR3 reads CASSSPSGQATDGEQFF. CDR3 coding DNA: TGTGCCAGCAGCTCCCCCAGTGGACAGGCTACGGATGGTGAGCAGTTCTTC.

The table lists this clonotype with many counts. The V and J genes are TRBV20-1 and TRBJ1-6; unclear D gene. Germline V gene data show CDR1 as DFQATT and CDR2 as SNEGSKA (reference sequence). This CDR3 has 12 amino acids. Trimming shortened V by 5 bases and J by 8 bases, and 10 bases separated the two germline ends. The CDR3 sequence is CSAADGYSPLHF. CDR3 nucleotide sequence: TGCAGTGCTGCCGACGGGTATTCACCCCTCCACTTT.

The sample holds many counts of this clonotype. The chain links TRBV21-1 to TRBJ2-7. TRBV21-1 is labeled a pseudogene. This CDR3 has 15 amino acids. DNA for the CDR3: TGTGCCAGCAGCAAAGGGGCAAGACTCAACTACGAGCAGTACTTC. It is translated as CASSKGARLNYEQYF.

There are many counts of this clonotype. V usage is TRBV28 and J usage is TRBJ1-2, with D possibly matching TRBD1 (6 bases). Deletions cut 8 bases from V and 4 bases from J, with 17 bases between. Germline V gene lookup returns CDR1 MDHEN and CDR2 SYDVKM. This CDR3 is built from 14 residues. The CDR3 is CASGDPMGAYGYTF. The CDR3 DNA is TGTGCCAGCGGGGATCCTATGGGGGCCTATGGCTACACCTTC.

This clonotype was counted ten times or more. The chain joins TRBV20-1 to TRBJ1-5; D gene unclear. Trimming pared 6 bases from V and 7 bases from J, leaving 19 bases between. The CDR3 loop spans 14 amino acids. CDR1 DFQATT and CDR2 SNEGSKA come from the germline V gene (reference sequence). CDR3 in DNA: TGCAGTGCGGTCCCGCGGAACAGAAACCAGCCCCAGCATTTT. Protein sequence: CSAVPRNRNQPQHF.

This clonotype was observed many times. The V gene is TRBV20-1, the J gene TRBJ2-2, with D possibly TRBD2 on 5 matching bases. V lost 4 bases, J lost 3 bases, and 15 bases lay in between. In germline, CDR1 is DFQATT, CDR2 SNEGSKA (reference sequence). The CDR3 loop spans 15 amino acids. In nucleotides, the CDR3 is TGCAGTGCTAAGGACGTCAAGAGGGACACCGGGGAGCTGTTTTTT. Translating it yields CSAKDVKRDTGELFF.

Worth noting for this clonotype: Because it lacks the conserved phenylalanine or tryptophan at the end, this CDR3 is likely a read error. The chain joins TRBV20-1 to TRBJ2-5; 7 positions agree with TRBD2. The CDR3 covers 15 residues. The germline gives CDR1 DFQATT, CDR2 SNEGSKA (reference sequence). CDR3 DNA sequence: TGCAGTACTAGAGATCCGGCGGGGGTCGGGGAGACCCAGTACCTC. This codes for CSTRDPAGVGETQYL.

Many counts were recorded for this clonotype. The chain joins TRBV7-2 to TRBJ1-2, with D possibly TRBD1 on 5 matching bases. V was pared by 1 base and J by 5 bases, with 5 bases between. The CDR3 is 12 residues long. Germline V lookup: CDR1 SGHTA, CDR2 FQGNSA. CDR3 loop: CASSLGQYGYTF. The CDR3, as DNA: TGTGCCAGCAGCTTAGGACAGTATGGCTACACCTTC. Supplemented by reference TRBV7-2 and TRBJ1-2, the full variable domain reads GAGVSQSPSNKVTEKGKDVELRCDPISGHTALYWYRQSLGQGLEFLIYFQGNSAPDKSGLPSDRFSAERTGGSVSTLTIQRTQQEDSAVYLCASSLGQYGYTFGSGTRLTVV.

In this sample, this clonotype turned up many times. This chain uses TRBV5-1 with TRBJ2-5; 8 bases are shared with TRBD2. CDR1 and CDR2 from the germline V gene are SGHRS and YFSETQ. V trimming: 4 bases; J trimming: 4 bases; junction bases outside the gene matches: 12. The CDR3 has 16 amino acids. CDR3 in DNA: TGCGCCAGCAGCCAAGGACACGGGGGGGGCGGAGAGACCCAGTACTTC. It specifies CASSQGHGGGGETQYF.

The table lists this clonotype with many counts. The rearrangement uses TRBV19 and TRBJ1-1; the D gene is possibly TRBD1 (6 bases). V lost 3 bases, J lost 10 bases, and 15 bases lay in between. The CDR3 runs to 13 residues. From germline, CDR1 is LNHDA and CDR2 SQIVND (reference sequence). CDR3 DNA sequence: TGTGCCAGTAGTATGACGAAGGGGGGCTCAGCTTTCTTT. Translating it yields CASSMTKGGSAFF.

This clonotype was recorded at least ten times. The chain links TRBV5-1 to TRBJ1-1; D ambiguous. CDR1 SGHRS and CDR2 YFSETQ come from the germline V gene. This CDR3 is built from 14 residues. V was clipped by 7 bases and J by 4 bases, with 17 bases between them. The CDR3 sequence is CASANATLGTEAFF. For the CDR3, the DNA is TGCGCCAGCGCTAACGCCACCTTGGGCACTGAAGCTTTCTTT.

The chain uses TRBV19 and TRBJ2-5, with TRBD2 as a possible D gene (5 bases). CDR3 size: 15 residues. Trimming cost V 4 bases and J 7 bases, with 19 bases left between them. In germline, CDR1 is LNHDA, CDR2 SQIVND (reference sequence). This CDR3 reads CASSNQADLGRTQYF. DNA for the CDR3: TGTGCCAGTAGTAACCAAGCGGACCTAGGGAGGACCCAGTACTTC.

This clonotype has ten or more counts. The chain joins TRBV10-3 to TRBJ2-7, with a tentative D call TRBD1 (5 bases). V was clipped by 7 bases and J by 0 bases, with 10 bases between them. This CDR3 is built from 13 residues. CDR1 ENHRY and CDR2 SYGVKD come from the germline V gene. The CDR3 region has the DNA TGTGCCATCAAGAACAGGAGCTCCTACGAGCAGTACTTC. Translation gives CAIKNRSSYEQYF.

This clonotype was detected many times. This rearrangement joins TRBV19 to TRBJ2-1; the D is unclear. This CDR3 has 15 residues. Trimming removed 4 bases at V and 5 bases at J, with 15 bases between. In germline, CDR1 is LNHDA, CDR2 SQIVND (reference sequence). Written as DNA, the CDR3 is TGTGCCAGTAGTAGGGCTGGAGACGGAAACAATGAGCAGTTCTTC. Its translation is CASSRAGDGNNEQFF.

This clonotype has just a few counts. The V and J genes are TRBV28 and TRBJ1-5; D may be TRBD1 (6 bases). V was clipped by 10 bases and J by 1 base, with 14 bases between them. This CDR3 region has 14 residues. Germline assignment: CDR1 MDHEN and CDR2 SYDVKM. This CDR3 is CATQKGGSNQPQHF. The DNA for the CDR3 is TGTGCCACCCAAAAAGGGGGAAGCAATCAGCCCCAGCATTTT.

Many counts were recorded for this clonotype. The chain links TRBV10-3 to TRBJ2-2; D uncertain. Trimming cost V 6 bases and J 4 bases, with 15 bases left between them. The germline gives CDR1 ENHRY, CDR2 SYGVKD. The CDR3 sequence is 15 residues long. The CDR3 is CAISREKTFTGELFF. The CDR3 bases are TGTGCCATCAGCAGAGAAAAGACTTTCACCGGGGAGCTGTTTTTT.

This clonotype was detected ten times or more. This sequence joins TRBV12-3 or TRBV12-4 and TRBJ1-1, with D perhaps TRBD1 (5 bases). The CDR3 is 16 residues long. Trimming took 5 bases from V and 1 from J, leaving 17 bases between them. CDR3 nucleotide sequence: TGTGCCAGCAGTCCCCCCAGGGTGCGGGAGAACACTGAAGCTTTCTTT. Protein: CASSPPRVRENTEAFF.

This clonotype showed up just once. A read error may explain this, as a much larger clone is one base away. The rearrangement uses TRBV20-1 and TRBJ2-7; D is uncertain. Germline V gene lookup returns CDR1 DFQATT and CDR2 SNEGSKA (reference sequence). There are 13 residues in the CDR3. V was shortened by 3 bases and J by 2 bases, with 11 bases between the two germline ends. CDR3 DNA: TGCAGTGCTAGGGTCGCGGAGACCTACGAGCAGTACTTC. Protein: CSARVAETYEQYF.

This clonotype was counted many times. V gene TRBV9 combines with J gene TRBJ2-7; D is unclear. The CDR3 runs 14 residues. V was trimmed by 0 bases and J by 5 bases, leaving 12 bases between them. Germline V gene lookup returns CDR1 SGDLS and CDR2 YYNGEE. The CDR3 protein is CASSVVDLPNEQYF. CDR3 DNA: TGTGCCAGCAGCGTAGTAGACCTCCCCAACGAGCAGTACTTC.

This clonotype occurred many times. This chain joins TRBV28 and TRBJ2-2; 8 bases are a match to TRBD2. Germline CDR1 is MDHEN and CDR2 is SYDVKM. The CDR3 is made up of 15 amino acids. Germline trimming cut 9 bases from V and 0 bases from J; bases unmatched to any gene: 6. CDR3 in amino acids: CASTAGGTNTGELFF. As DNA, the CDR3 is TGTGCCAGTACCGCGGGAGGCACGAACACCGGGGAGCTGTTTTTT.

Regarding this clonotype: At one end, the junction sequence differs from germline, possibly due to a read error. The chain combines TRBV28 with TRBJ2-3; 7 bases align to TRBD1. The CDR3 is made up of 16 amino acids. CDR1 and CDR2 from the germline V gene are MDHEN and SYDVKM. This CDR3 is CTSSGDKGASSDTQYF. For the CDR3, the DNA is TGTACCAGCAGTGGCGATAAGGGGGCTAGTTCAGATACGCAGTATTTT. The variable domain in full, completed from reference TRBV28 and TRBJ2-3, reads DVKVTQSSRYLVKRTGEKVFLECVQDMDHENMFWYRQDPGLGLRLIYFSYDVKMKEKGDIPEGYSVSREKKERFSLILESASTNQTSMYLCTSSGDKGASSDTQYFGPGTRLTVL.

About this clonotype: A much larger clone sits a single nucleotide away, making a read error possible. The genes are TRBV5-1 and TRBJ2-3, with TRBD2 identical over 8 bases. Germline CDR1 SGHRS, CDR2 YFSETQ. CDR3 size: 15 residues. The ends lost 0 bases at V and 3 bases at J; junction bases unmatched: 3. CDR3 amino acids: CASSLGRLATDTQYF. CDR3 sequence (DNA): TGCGCCAGCAGCTTGGGGAGACTAGCGACAGATACGCAGTATTTT.

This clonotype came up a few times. This CDR3 is CASSSAGGPQNTQYF. The CDR3 DNA is TGTGCCAGCAGCTCTGCGGGAGGGCCACAGAATACGCAGTATTTT. The gene calls are TRBV5-4 and TRBJ2-3; 9 bases align to TRBD2. The V gene end was trimmed by 3 bases and the J gene end by 7 bases; junction bases not matched to a gene: 9. CDR1 and CDR2 (germline): SGHNT, YYREEE (reference sequence). The CDR3 consists of 15 residues.

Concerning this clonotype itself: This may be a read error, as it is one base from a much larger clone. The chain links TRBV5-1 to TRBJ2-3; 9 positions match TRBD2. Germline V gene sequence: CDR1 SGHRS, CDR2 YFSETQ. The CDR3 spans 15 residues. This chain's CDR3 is CASRRGLAGEDAQYF. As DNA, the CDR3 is TGCGCCAGCAGGAGGGGTTTAGCGGGGGAAGATGCGCAGTATTTT.

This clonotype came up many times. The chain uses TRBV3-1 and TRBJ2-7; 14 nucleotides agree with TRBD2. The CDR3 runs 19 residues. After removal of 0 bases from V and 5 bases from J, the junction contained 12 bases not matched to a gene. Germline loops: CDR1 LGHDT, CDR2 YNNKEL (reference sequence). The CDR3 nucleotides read TGTGCCAGCAGCCAAGATAGGTCCGGGACTAGCGGGAGAAGAAACGAGCAGTACTTC. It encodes CASSQDRSGTSGRRNEQYF.

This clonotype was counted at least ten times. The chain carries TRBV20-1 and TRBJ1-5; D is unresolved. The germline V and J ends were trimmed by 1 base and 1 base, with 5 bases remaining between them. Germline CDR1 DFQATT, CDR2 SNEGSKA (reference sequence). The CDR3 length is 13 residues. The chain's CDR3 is CSARAQSNQPQHF. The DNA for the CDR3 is TGCAGTGCTAGAGCCCAGAGCAATCAGCCCCAGCATTTT.

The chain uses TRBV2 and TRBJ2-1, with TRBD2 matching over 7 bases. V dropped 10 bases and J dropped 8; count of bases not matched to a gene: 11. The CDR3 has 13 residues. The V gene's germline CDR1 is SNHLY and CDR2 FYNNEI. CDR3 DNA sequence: TGTGCCACTGTCCGACTAGCTGGGGATGAGCAGTTCTTC. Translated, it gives CATVRLAGDEQFF. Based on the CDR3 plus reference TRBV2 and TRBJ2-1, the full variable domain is EPEVTQTPSHQVTQMGQEVILRCVPISNHLYFYWYRQILGQKVEFLVSFYNNEISEKSEIFDDQFSVERPDGSNFTLKIRSTKLEDSAMYFCATVRLAGDEQFFGPGTRLTVL.

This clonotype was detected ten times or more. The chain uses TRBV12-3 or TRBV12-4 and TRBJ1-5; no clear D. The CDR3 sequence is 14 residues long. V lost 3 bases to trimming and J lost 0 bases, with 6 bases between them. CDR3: CASSFDSSNQPQHF. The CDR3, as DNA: TGTGCCAGCAGTTTCGATAGTAGCAATCAGCCCCAGCATTTT.

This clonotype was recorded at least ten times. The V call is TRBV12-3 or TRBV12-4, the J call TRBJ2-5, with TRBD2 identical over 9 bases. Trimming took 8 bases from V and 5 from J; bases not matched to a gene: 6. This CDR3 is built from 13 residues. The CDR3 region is CASALAGRETQYF. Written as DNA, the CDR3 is TGTGCCAGCGCCCTAGCGGGACGGGAGACCCAGTACTTC.

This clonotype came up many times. The CDR3 reads CASSVTDFNYGYTF. CDR3 in DNA: TGTGCCAGCAGTGTGACAGACTTCAACTATGGCTACACCTTC. The chain is built from TRBV25-1 and TRBJ1-2, with D perhaps matching TRBD1 (5 bases). V lost 4 bases and J 2 bases, leaving 11 bases between the germline ends. There are 14 residues in the CDR3. Per the germline V gene, CDR1 is MGHDK and CDR2 is SYGVNS.